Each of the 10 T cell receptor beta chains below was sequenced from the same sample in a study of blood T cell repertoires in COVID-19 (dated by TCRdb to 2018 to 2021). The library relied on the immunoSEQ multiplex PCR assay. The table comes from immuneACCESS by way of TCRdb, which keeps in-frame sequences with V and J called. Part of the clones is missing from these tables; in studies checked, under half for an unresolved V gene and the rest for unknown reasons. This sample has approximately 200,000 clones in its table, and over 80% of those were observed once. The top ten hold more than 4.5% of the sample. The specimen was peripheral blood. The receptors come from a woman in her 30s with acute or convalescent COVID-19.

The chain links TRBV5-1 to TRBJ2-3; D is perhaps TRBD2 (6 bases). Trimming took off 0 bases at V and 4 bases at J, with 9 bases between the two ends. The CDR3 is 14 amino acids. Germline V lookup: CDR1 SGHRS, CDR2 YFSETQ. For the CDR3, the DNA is TGCGCCAGCAGCTTGGCACTAGCCGCAGATACGCAGTATTTT. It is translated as CASSLALAADTQYF.

This CDR3 reads CASSYDSFGTEAFF. CDR3 DNA sequence: TGTGCCAGCAGCTACGACAGTTTTGGCACTGAAGCTTTCTTT. The V gene is TRBV6-6, the J gene TRBJ1-1; tentatively, D is TRBD1 (5 bases). The CDR3 loop spans 14 amino acids. From germline, CDR1 is MNHNY and CDR2 SVGAGI (reference sequence). V lost 6 bases and J 4 bases, leaving 15 bases between the germline ends.

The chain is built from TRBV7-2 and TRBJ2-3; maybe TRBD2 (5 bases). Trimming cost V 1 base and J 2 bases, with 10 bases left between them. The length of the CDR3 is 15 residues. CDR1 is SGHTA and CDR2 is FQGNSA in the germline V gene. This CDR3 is CASSLVPRDTDTQYF. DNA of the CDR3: TGTGCCAGCAGCTTAGTTCCCCGGGACACAGATACGCAGTATTTT.

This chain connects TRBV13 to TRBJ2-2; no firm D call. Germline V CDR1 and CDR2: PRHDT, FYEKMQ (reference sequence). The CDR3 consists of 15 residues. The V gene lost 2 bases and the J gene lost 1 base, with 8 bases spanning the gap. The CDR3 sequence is CASSLRLMNTGELFF. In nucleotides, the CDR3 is TGTGCCAGCAGCTTAAGACTCATGAACACCGGGGAGCTGTTTTTT.

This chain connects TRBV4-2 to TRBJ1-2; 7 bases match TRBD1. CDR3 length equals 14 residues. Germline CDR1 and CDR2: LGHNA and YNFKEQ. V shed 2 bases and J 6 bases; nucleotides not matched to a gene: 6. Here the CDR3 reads CASSQNRGKDGYTF. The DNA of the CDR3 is TGTGCCAGCAGCCAAAACAGGGGTAAGGATGGCTACACCTTC.

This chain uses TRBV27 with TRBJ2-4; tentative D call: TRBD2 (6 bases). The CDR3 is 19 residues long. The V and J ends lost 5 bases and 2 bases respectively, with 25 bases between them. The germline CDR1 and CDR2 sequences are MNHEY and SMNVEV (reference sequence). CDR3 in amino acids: CASSPNPGRGLVTKNIQYF. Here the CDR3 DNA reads TGTGCCAGCAGTCCCAACCCGGGACGGGGGTTAGTTACCAAAAACATTCAGTACTTC.

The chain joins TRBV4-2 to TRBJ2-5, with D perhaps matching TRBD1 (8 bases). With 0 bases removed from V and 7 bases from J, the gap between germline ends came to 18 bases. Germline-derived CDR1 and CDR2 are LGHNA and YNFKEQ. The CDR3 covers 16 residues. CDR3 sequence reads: CASSQDRGGQAMTQYF. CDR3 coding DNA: TGTGCCAGCAGCCAAGATCGCGGGGGACAGGCCATGACCCAGTACTTC.

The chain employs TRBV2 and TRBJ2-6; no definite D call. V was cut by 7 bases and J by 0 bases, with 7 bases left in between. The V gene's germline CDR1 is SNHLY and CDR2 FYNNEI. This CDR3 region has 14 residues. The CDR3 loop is CASNSLSGANVLTF. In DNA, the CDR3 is TGTGCCAGCAACAGTCTCTCTGGGGCCAACGTCCTGACTTTC.

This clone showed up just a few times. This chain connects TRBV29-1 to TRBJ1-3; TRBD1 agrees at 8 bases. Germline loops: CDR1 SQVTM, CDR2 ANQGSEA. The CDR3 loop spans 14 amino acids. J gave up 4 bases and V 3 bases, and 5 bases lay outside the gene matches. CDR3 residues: CSVDPTGGGNTIYF. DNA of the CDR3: TGCAGCGTTGACCCCACAGGGGGGGGAAACACCATATATTTT.

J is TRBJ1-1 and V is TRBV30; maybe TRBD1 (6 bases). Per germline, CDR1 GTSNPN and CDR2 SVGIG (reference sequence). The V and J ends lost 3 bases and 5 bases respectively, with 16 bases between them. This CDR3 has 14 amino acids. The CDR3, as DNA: TGTGCCTGGAGGGTGACAGGTAGTAATACTGAAGCTTTCTTT. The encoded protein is CAWRVTGSNTEAFF.